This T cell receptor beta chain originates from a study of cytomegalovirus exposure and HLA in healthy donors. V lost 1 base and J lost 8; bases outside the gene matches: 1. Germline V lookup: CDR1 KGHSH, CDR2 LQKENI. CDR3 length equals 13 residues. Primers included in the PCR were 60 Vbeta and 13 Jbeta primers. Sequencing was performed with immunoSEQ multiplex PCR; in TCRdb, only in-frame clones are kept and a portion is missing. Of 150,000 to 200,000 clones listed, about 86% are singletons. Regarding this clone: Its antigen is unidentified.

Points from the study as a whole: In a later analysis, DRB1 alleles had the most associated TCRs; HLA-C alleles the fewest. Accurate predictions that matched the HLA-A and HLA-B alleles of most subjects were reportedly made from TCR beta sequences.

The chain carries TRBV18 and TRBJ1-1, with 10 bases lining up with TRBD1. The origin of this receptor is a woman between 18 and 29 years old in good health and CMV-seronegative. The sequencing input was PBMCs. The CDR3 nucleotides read TGTGCCAGCTCACCACGGGACAGGGGAGAAGCTTTCTTT. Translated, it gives CASSPRDRGEAFF. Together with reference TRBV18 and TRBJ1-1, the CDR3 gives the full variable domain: NAGVMQNPRHLVRRRGQEARLRCSPMKGHSHVYWYRQLPEEGLKFMVYLQKENIIDESGMPKERFSAEFPKEGPSILRIQQVVRGDSAAYFCASSPRDRGEAFFGQGTRLTVV.